This TCR beta chain was observed in a study of Tregs in tolerant kidney transplant recipients. This clone appeared a few times. Its antigen is unidentified. General observations from the study: The most relevant donor-specific Treg TCRbeta repertoire apparently came from expansion with activated donor B cells.

Thawed PBMCs were FACS-sorted into unstimulated CD4+CD25+CD127- regulatory T cells, CD4+CD25- non-regulatory cells, CD4 and CD8 cells. The assay was immunoSEQ multiplex PCR, and TCRdb's table has in-frame clones only and misses some. The sample records 200,000 to 300,000 clones, around 82% being singletons. This CDR3 region has 14 residues. Germline trimming cut 6 bases from V and 6 bases from J; bases unmatched to any gene: 7. Germline lookup yields CDR1 MNHEY and CDR2 SVGAGI. The sequence derives from a human donor in good health. This chain uses TRBV6-5 with TRBJ1-4, with TRBD1 identical over 7 bases. The sequenced sample consisted of CD4+ T cells from blood. In DNA, the CDR3 is TGTGCCAGCAGAGAGGGGGCTCGGCATGAAAAACTGTTTTTT. Protein sequence: CASREGARHEKLFF.